A single sample gave rise to the 26 T cell receptor beta chains below, sequenced in a study of shared clonotypes between healthy human individuals. TCRdb keeps only in-frame clones here, not all; method: immunoSEQ multiplex PCR. The table includes some 2,500,000 clones, under 95% detected once. What was sequenced was naive CD4+ T cells from PBMCs. Subset specified: CD45RA+ positively selected. These receptors all come from a man aged 18-30 years in good health. Some clones in this sample may be carry-over from other donors' samples.

V usage is TRBV5-1 and J usage is TRBJ2-3; a possible D gene is TRBD2 (5 bases). Germline-derived CDR1 and CDR2 are SGHRS and YFSETQ. The CDR3 totals 15 residues. With 0 bases removed from V and 2 bases from J, the gap between germline ends came to 10 bases. DNA of the CDR3: TGCGCCAGCAGCTTGGAGCCAGCGGACACAGATACGCAGTATTTT. Amino acid sequence: CASSLEPADTDTQYF.

The rearrangement joins TRBV7-9 to TRBJ2-7, with D maybe TRBD2 (6 bases). CDR1 and CDR2 (germline): SEHNR, FQNEAQ (reference sequence). The CDR3 is 16 amino acids. V dropped 3 bases and J dropped 0 bases, with 15 bases sitting between them. In DNA, the CDR3 is TGTGCCAGCAGCTTTACCGGGGGAAGTCCCTCCTACGAGCAGTACTTC. Its protein is CASSFTGGSPSYEQYF.

V and J are TRBV4-1 and TRBJ2-1; D unclear. The germline CDR1 and CDR2 sequences are MGHRA and YSYEKL. V gave up 1 base and J gave up 5 bases, with 12 bases separating them. This CDR3 spans 15 amino acids. The CDR3 region has the DNA TGCGCCAGCAGCCAAGTGGTGGGTGGCCACAATGAGCAGTTCTTC. Translation: CASSQVVGGHNEQFF.

The sample holds a few counts of this clone. This sequence joins TRBV9 and TRBJ1-1; D remains unclear. Germline V CDR1 and CDR2: SGDLS, YYNGEE. V lost 1 base to trimming and J lost 5 bases, with 6 bases between them. CDR3 length: 12 amino acids. The CDR3 loop reads CASSVSGTEAFF. DNA of the CDR3: TGTGCCAGCAGCGTAAGTGGAACTGAAGCTTTCTTT. Combining the CDR3 with reference TRBV9 and TRBJ1-1 gives the whole variable domain DSGVTQTPKHLITATGQRVTLRCSPRSGDLSVYWYQQSLDQGLQFLIQYYNGEERAKGNILERFSAQQFPDLHSELNLSSLELGDSALYFCASSVSGTEAFFGQGTRLTVV.

The V call is TRBV30, the J call TRBJ1-2, with 9 bases that match TRBD1. V was pared by 3 bases and J by 7 bases, with 6 bases of the junction left unmatched. CDR3 size: 13 residues. The V gene's germline CDR1 is GTSNPN and CDR2 SVGIG (reference sequence). The CDR3 DNA follows: TGTGCCTGGAGCGAACAGGGGGCAGGTGGCTACACCTTC. This codes for CAWSEQGAGGYTF.

For this clone: Other DNA sequences from this sample encode an identical CDR3 as well. The rearrangement uses TRBV28 and TRBJ2-1; D remains ambiguous. This CDR3 comprises 11 residues. CDR1 and CDR2 (germline): MDHEN, SYDVKM. V was shortened by 5 bases and J by 7 bases, with 6 bases between the two germline ends. The DNA for the CDR3 is TGTGCCAGCAGTATCCATAATGAGCAGTTCTTC. As protein: CASSIHNEQFF.

J is TRBJ1-5 and V is TRBV5-6, with a tentative D call TRBD1 (5 bases). The CDR3 loop spans 19 amino acids. Germline assignment: CDR1 SGHDT and CDR2 YYEEEE. Trimming cost V 3 bases and J 0 bases, with 22 bases left between them. In DNA form, the CDR3 reads TGTGCCAGCAGCTCGGACGGGACCCAGAGGGGTTATAGCAATCAGCCCCAGCATTTT. Its protein is CASSSDGTQRGYSNQPQHF. The full variable domain, rest sourced from reference TRBV5-6 and TRBJ1-5, is DAGVTQSPTHLIKTRGQQVTLRCSPKSGHDTVSWYQQALGQGPQFIFQYYEEEERQRGNFPDRFSGHQFPNYSSELNVNALLLGDSALYLCASSSDGTQRGYSNQPQHFGDGTRLSIL.

J is TRBJ2-7 and V is TRBV28; D gene uncertain. This CDR3 has 12 amino acids. Germline CDR1 is MDHEN and CDR2 is SYDVKM. Trimming cost V 2 bases and J 7 bases, with 9 bases left between them. CDR3 in amino acids: CASSLARNEQYF. DNA for the CDR3: TGTGCCAGCAGTTTAGCAAGAAATGAGCAGTACTTC.

This sequence joins TRBV6-1 and TRBJ2-3, with a possible D match to TRBD1 (6 bases). Germline assignment: CDR1 MNHNS and CDR2 SASEGT. The CDR3 runs to 12 residues. The V and J ends lost 1 base and 9 bases respectively, with 8 bases between them. The CDR3 sequence: CASSEVRGTQYF. The DNA of the CDR3 is TGTGCCAGCAGTGAAGTCAGGGGAACGCAGTATTTT.

V gene TRBV18 combines with J gene TRBJ1-4; D remains unclear. This CDR3 has 13 amino acids. Germline CDR1 KGHSH, CDR2 LQKENI. V was pared by 3 bases and J by 7 bases, with 9 bases between. CDR3 sequence: CASSPADIEKLFF. CDR3 coding DNA: TGTGCCAGCTCACCGGCTGATATTGAAAAACTGTTTTTT. Full variable domain (rest looked up from reference TRBV18 and TRBJ1-4): NAGVMQNPRHLVRRRGQEARLRCSPMKGHSHVYWYRQLPEEGLKFMVYLQKENIIDESGMPKERFSAEFPKEGPSILRIQQVVRGDSAAYFCASSPADIEKLFFGSGTQLSVL.

The chain has TRBV29-1 and TRBJ2-7; D is possibly TRBD2 (6 bases). The V end was cut by 4 bases, the J end by 4 bases, with 17 bases between. The CDR3 is made up of 14 amino acids. Germline CDR1 and CDR2: SQVTM and ANQGSEA. The DNA for the CDR3 is TGCAGCGTTGTTGCTGCGGGACGGATTTACGAGCAGTACTTC. Protein: CSVVAAGRIYEQYF.

The chain has TRBV5-4 and TRBJ1-4, with D unresolved. Trimming removed 2 bases from V and 10 bases from J, with 9 bases in between. CDR1 and CDR2 (germline): SGHNT, YYREEE (reference sequence). This CDR3 has 12 amino acids. CDR3 nucleotide sequence: TGTGCCAGCAGCTTTAGTGCTGGAAAACTGTTTTTT. Its translation is CASSFSAGKLFF.

The V gene is TRBV7-3, the J gene TRBJ1-2; 9 nucleotides line up with TRBD1. The CDR3 runs to 14 residues. V was clipped by 5 bases and J by 4 bases; unmatched bases: 5. From germline, CDR1 is SGHTA and CDR2 FQGTGA. CDR3 DNA: TGTGCCAGCAGCCACCGGGACAGGGTCTATGGCTACACCTTC. Translating it yields CASSHRDRVYGYTF.

The J gene is TRBJ1-1, the V gene TRBV5-1; D remains unclear. Germline loops: CDR1 SGHRS, CDR2 YFSETQ. V was clipped by 0 bases and J by 10 bases, with 13 bases between them. The CDR3 is 13 amino acids. In DNA, the CDR3 is TGCGCCAGCAGCTTGGGGGGTCAAGTGGGAGCTTTCTTT. This encodes CASSLGGQVGAFF.

This chain joins TRBV10-3 and TRBJ2-7; TRBD1 might be the D (5 bases). Germline loops: CDR1 ENHRY, CDR2 SYGVKD. The V end was cut by 3 bases, the J end by 9 bases, with 15 bases between. The CDR3 is 13 residues long. The CDR3 here is CAISESGARGQYF. In DNA, the CDR3 is TGTGCCATCAGTGAATCTGGGGCGCGCGGGCAGTACTTC.

This clone is a singleton in its sample. The CDR3 sequence: CASSLSPRRKAFF. Here the CDR3 DNA reads TGTGCCAGCAGCTTAAGCCCCCGCAGGAAGGCTTTCTTT. The rearrangement links TRBV7-8 to TRBJ1-1; no reliable D call. Deletions cut 2 bases from V and 11 bases from J, with 15 bases between. The germline V gene encodes CDR1 SGHVS and CDR2 FQNEAQ. The CDR3 covers 13 residues.

The genes are TRBV19 and TRBJ2-3; D is unresolved. Trimming left V 3 bases short and J 2 bases short, with 6 bases between. The CDR3 runs 13 residues. The germline V gene encodes CDR1 LNHDA and CDR2 SQIVND (reference sequence). The CDR3 coding sequence is TGTGCCAGTAGTATTGCGGTCACAGATACGCAGTATTTT. Encoded protein: CASSIAVTDTQYF.

V usage is TRBV28 and J usage is TRBJ1-3, with D possibly being TRBD1 (6 bases). The V gene lost 5 bases and the J gene lost 1 base, with 12 bases spanning the gap. The germline V gene encodes CDR1 MDHEN and CDR2 SYDVKM. This CDR3 is built from 15 residues. The CDR3 sequence is CASSGGGQSGNTIYF. The CDR3 DNA sequence: TGTGCCAGCAGTGGAGGGGGGCAGTCTGGAAACACCATATATTTT.

The genes are TRBV19 and TRBJ1-3; possibly TRBD1 for D (5 bases). V gave up 6 bases and J gave up 2 bases, with 23 bases separating them. Germline loops: CDR1 LNHDA, CDR2 SQIVND (reference sequence). There are 18 residues in the CDR3. The CDR3 spells CASRIRGWGELPGNTIYF. The CDR3 DNA is TGTGCCAGTAGGATCCGGGGCTGGGGAGAGCTTCCTGGAAACACCATATATTTT.

This clone was counted a single time. The rearrangement links TRBV10-3 to TRBJ2-1; 9 bases map to TRBD1. The CDR3 is 14 residues long. Per germline, CDR1 ENHRY and CDR2 SYGVKD. Trimming at V came to 6 bases and at J to 5 bases, leaving 5 bases not matched to a gene. In DNA, the CDR3 is TGTGCCATCAGCGGAGGACAGGGGAACAATGAGCAGTTCTTC. This encodes CAISGGQGNNEQFF.

The V and J genes are TRBV21-1 and TRBJ2-5; no check of the table's D call, TRBD1, against the DNA was made. TRBV21-1 is labeled a pseudogene. The CDR3 is made up of 15 amino acids. The CDR3 DNA reads as TGTGCCAGCAGCCTACAAGGGGGCAGCCAAGAGACCCAGTACTTC. Its protein product is CASSLQGGSQETQYF.

The chain uses TRBV21-1 and TRBJ2-1. TRBV21-1 is shown as a pseudogene. The CDR3 length is 13 residues. CDR3 DNA sequence: TGTGCCGGCCGGGACCGCGCCTACAATGAGCAGTTCTTC. Its translation: CAGRDRAYNEQFF.

V is TRBV5-1 and J is TRBJ1-3, with 11 nucleotides matching TRBD1. CDR3 size: 16 residues. Germline V gene data show CDR1 as SGHRS and CDR2 as YFSETQ. Unmatched junction bases numbered 5, after V lost 4 bases and J lost 2 bases. The DNA for the CDR3 is TGCGCCAGCAGCGCGGTGGGACAGGGGGCTGGAAACACCATATATTTT. This sequence encodes CASSAVGQGAGNTIYF.

This chain connects TRBV6-1 to TRBJ2-2; possibly TRBD2 for D (5 bases). Per germline, CDR1 MNHNS and CDR2 SASEGT. Trimming shortened V by 6 bases and J by 0 bases, and 5 bases separated the two germline ends. The CDR3 loop spans 13 amino acids. The DNA of the CDR3 is TGTGCCAGCAGCGGGGCGAACACCGGGGAGCTGTTTTTT. Translated: CASSGANTGELFF.

Turning to this clone: Within the sample, other DNA sequences also encode this same CDR3. The rearrangement uses TRBV5-1 and TRBJ2-7, with 9 nucleotides matching TRBD1. The CDR3 runs to 16 residues. CDR1 and CDR2 (germline): SGHRS, YFSETQ. V shed 0 bases and J 4 bases; nucleotides not matched to a gene: 8. The DNA of the CDR3 is TGCGCCAGCAGCTTGGCCCCGGGACAGGGTAGTTACGAGCAGTACTTC. The encoded protein is CASSLAPGQGSYEQYF. Complete variable domain (other parts from reference TRBV5-1 and TRBJ2-7): KAGVTQTPRYLIKTRGQQVTLSCSPISGHRSVSWYQQTPGQGLQFLFEYFSETQRNKGNFPGRFSGRQFSNSRSEMNVSTLELGDSALYLCASSLAPGQGSYEQYFGPGTRLTVT.

This clone has a handful of counts. Other nucleotide sequences from this sample produce the same CDR3. The V gene is TRBV5-1, the J gene TRBJ1-1; TRBD1 matches at 9 bases. In germline, CDR1 is SGHRS, CDR2 YFSETQ. V shed 2 bases and J 6 bases; nucleotides not matched to a gene: 2. The CDR3 runs 13 residues. CDR3: CASSLQGAPEAFF. CDR3 DNA sequence: TGCGCCAGCAGCTTACAGGGGGCTCCTGAAGCTTTCTTT.